The clone carrying this T cell receptor beta chain was seen just once. Its antigen is not identified. This table comes from immunoSEQ multiplex PCR, and its TCRdb copy is limited to in-frame clones, with some not included. In the table there are roughly 110,000 clones, approximately 90% of which are singletons. The data belong to a study of T cell responses to AZD1222 COVID-19 vaccine. The CDR3 runs 14 residues. Trimming took 4 bases from V and 4 from J, leaving 14 bases between them. Germline loops: CDR1 SGHRS, CDR2 YFSETQ. Broader study findings: Only after the peak T cell response were repertoires sampled.

This receptor was taken from an adult in good health. The chain uses TRBV5-1 and TRBJ1-1; perhaps TRBD1 as D (5 bases). The material sequenced was peripheral blood, taken on day 0 of AZD1222 vaccination. CDR3 amino acids: CASSVRQIGTEAFF. Written as DNA, the CDR3 is TGCGCCAGCAGCGTACGACAGATTGGCACTGAAGCTTTCTTT.